A selection of T cell receptor beta chains follows, all from one sample in a study of CD8+ T cells in alopecia areata. The repertoire was sequenced with immunoSEQ multiplex PCR; TCRdb's copy has only in-frame clones and lacks some. This table has around 270,000 clones, 55% to 75% appearing once. Sample: CD4+ T cells sorted from blood, taken at week 24, from a patient treated with tofacitinib. The origin of the receptors is a human donor with alopecia areata. The CDR3 runs from the conserved cysteine through the conserved F or W. Each record gives: CDR3 protein, CDR3 DNA, V gene, J gene, D gene, CDR3 length, clone size. D genes are given only for firm matches. Clone size is not always given. Where it is, it says once, few, many or a class for expanded clones.

CASSLGAGRGETQYF	TGTGCCAGCAGCTTAGGAGCGGGGAGAGGGGAGACCCAGTACTTC	TRBV7-2	TRBJ2-5	TRBD2	15	-
CASSPVGGEQYF	TGTGCCAGCAGTCCCGTGGGAGGCGAGCAGTACTTC	TRBV28	TRBJ2-7	-	12	once
CASSLLRGTQYF	TGTGCCAGCAGCCTACTCCGAGGGACCCAGTACTTC	TRBV6-5	TRBJ2-5	-	12	-
CSVEHRMVDTQYF	TGCAGCGTTGAACACAGGATGGTAGATACGCAGTATTTT	TRBV29-1	TRBJ2-3	-	13	-
CSAIEGSINIQYF	TGCAGCGCAATTGAAGGGTCAATCAACATTCAGTACTTC	TRBV29-1	TRBJ2-4	-	13	few
CATSRQGRETQYF	TGTGCCACCAGCAGACAGGGTAGAGAGACCCAGTACTTC	TRBV15	TRBJ2-5	-	13	-
CASSARGATDTQYF	TGTGCCAGCAGCGCTCGGGGGGCGACAGATACGCAGTATTTT	TRBV5-4	TRBJ2-3	-	14	-
CASSQSPGSHQPQHF	TGCGCCAGCAGCCAGTCCCCGGGGTCACATCAGCCCCAGCATTTT	TRBV4-3	TRBJ1-5	-	15	-
CASSHLQREQGYTF	TGTGCCAGCAGCCACCTCCAAAGAGAGCAGGGCTACACCTTC	TRBV4-2	TRBJ1-2	-	14	-
CASSETDRGRGLGTDTQYF	TGTGCCAGCAGTGAAACGGACAGGGGGCGAGGACTGGGCACAGATACGCAGTATTTT	TRBV6-1	TRBJ2-3	TRBD1	19	few
CASSAGPYNEQFF	TGTGCCAGCAGTGCGGGACCGTACAATGAGCAGTTCTTC	TRBV6-6	TRBJ2-1	-	13	-
CASSRDPNTGELFF	TGCGCCAGCAGCCGGGACCCGAACACCGGGGAGCTGTTTTTT	TRBV5-4	TRBJ2-2	-	14	few
CAWSAKQGGNQPQHF	TGTGCCTGGAGCGCAAAACAGGGGGGCAATCAGCCCCAGCATTTT	TRBV30	TRBJ1-5	TRBD1	15	-
CASSEGLAGGPIRHEQFF	TGTGCCAGCAGTGAGGGACTAGCGGGGGGGCCGATCCGCCATGAGCAGTTCTTC	TRBV2	TRBJ2-1	TRBD2	18	-
CASSQPPDRWYQETQYF	TGTGCCAGCAGTCAGCCTCCGGACAGGTGGTACCAAGAGACCCAGTACTTC	TRBV28	TRBJ2-5	TRBD1	17	few
CASSLGSNTGELFF	TGTGCCAGCAGCTTAGGGTCCAACACCGGGGAGCTGTTTTTT	TRBV11-3	TRBJ2-2	-	14	-
CASQAGVGTDTQYF	TGTGCCAGCCAAGCGGGGGTCGGGACAGATACGCAGTATTTT	TRBV2	TRBJ2-3	TRBD2	14	-
CASRQRATQYF	TGCGCCAGCAGACAAAGGGCCACGCAGTATTTT	TRBV10-2	TRBJ2-3	-	11	-
CASGTNTIYF	TGTGCCAGCGGGACAAACACCATATATTTT	TRBV2	TRBJ1-3	-	10	-
CASSYSGGTNEQFF	TGTGCCAGCAGTTACTCGGGCGGGACGAATGAGCAGTTCTTC	TRBV6-6	TRBJ2-1	-	14	-
CSVAVQGYEQYF	TGCAGCGTTGCGGTTCAGGGATACGAGCAGTACTTC	TRBV29-1	TRBJ2-7	-	12	-
CSVLRDLRGKAFF	TGCAGCGTCCTCCGGGACCTCAGGGGCAAAGCTTTCTTT	TRBV29-1	TRBJ1-1	-	13	few
CASSPDHEATSGYTF	TGTGCCAGCAGTCCAGATCACGAAGCTACCAGCGGCTACACCTTC	TRBV27	TRBJ1-2	-	15	-
CARKQGLGTDTQYF	TGTGCCCGGAAACAGGGTTTAGGCACAGATACGCAGTATTTT	TRBV30	TRBJ2-3	-	14	-
CASSIQGSPYEQYF	TGTGCCAGCAGCATACAGGGATCCCCCTACGAGCAGTACTTC	TRBV7-9	TRBJ2-7	-	14	few
CAWSVRGPGGAFF	TGTGCCTGGAGTGTTAGAGGGCCCGGAGGAGCTTTCTTT	TRBV30	TRBJ1-1	-	13	-
CASSVALAGSDGELFF	TGTGCCAGCAGCGTAGCCCTAGCGGGGTCGGACGGGGAGCTGTTTTTT	TRBV9	TRBJ2-2	TRBD2	16	-
CASSVESLGYTF	TGTGCCAGCAGTGTGGAGTCGCTGGGCTACACCTTC	TRBV2	TRBJ1-2	-	12	-
CASSRTGDNDNEQFF	TGTGCCAGCAGCCGGACAGGGGATAATGACAATGAGCAGTTCTTC	TRBV4-2	TRBJ2-1	TRBD1	15	-
CSARGGFNQPQHF	TGCAGCGCCCGGGGGGGTTTCAATCAGCCCCAGCATTTT	TRBV29-1	TRBJ1-5	-	13	-
CASSQVLAGAYTQYF	TGCGCCAGCAGCCAGGTTCTAGCGGGGGCCTATACGCAGTATTTT	TRBV4-3	TRBJ2-3	TRBD2	15	-
CSVRKRSGTSYEQYF	TGCAGCGTTCGAAAACGGTCAGGGACGTCCTACGAGCAGTACTTC	TRBV29-1	TRBJ2-7	-	15	-
CASSPGQGDTEAFF	TGCGCCAGCAGTCCGGGACAGGGTGACACTGAAGCTTTCTTT	TRBV5-1	TRBJ1-1	TRBD1	14	-
CASSFIRALQETQYF	TGTGCCAGCAGTTTCATCCGGGCACTCCAAGAGACCCAGTACTTC	TRBV5-6	TRBJ2-5	-	15	-
CASSSTGSWAYEQYF	TGTGCCAGCAGTTCCACAGGGTCTTGGGCCTACGAGCAGTACTTC	TRBV28	TRBJ2-7	-	15	once